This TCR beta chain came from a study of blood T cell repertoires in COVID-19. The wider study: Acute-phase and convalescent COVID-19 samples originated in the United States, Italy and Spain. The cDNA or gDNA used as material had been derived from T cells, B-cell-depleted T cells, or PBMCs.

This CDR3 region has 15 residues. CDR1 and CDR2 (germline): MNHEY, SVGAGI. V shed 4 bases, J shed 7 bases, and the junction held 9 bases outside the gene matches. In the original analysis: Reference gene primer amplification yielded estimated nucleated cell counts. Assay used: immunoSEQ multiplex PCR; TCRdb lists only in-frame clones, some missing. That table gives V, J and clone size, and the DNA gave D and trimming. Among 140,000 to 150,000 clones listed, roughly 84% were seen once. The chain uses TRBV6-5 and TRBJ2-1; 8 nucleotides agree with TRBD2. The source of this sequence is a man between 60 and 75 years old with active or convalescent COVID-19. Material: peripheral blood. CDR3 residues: CASSSPLAGRNEQFF. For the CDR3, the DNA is TGTGCCAGCAGTTCACCTTTAGCGGGACGAAATGAGCAGTTCTTC.